What follows are 17 T cell receptor beta chains derived from one specimen sequenced in a study of T-cell reconstitution after alpha-beta-depleted transplantation in children. TCRbeta library construction was performed incorporating unique molecular identifiers. TCRdb called the PCR reads again in MiXCR, with one record for every CDR3 protein. In the table there are about 580,000 distinct CDR3 sequences, about 23% of which are singletons. Sample: PBMCs, mostly from graft donor cells, taken 360 days after TCRalphabeta/CD19-depleted stem cell transplant. These receptors came from a boy in the first two years of life who had a stem cell transplant for acute myeloid leukemia, so the T cells may come from the graft donor.

The chain couples TRBV6-1 to TRBJ1-2; the D is unclear. CDR1 is MNHNS, CDR2 SASEGT, per germline. The ends were cut back, 6 bases at V and 0 bases at J, with 17 bases in the middle. This CDR3 is 16 amino acids long. The CDR3 DNA is TGTGCCAGCAGCCCCCTTTTGAGCCCGCCTAACTATGGCTACACCTTC. Translated: CASSPLLSPPNYGYTF.

The chain recombines TRBV27 with TRBJ2-7; 10 positions match TRBD1. The CDR3 spans 14 residues. The V gene end was trimmed by 5 bases and the J gene end by 3 bases; junction bases not matched to a gene: 4. The V gene's germline CDR1 is MNHEY and CDR2 SMNVEV (reference sequence). This CDR3 is CASSLTGGHYEQYV. In DNA form, the CDR3 reads TGTGCCAGCAGTCTGACAGGGGGCCACTACGAGCAGTACGTC.

This clonotype has ten or more counts. The chain joins TRBV12-3 or TRBV12-4 to TRBJ2-2, with 11 bases that match TRBD1. The CDR3 is 18 amino acids. Unmatched junction bases numbered 10, after V lost 6 bases and J lost 1 base. CDR3 nucleotides: TGTGCCAGCAGGGGGACAGGGGGTTCTATGAGGAACACCGGGGAGCTGTTTTTT. Translated, it gives CASRGTGGSMRNTGELFF.

The gene calls are TRBV18 and TRBJ1-4; D is unclear. The germline V gene has CDR1 KGHSH and CDR2 LQKENI. This CDR3 contains 15 residues. The V end was cut by 1 base, the J end by 4 bases, with 10 bases between. The CDR3 DNA reads TGTGCCAGCTCACCACGATTAACCGATAATGAAAAACTGTTTTTT. Encoded protein: CASSPRLTDNEKLFF. The complete variable domain, with remaining parts taken from reference TRBV18 and TRBJ1-4, reads NAGVMQNPRHLVRRRGQEARLRCSPMKGHSHVYWYRQLPEEGLKFMVYLQKENIIDESGMPKERFSAEFPKEGPSILRIQQVVRGDSAAYFCASSPRLTDNEKLFFGSGTQLSVL.

This chain links TRBV29-1 with TRBJ2-2, with D unclear. Deletions cut 1 base from V and 4 bases from J, with 10 bases between. The V gene's germline CDR1 is SQVTM and CDR2 ANQGSEA. This CDR3 region has 14 residues. The CDR3 reads CSVEGTESTGELFF. The DNA of the CDR3 is TGCAGCGTTGAAGGGACCGAATCCACCGGGGAGCTGTTTTTT.

V gene TRBV7-2 combines with J gene TRBJ2-1, with TRBD2 identical over 10 bases. This CDR3 contains 16 residues. Germline assignment: CDR1 SGHTA and CDR2 FQGNSA. The V and J ends lost 2 bases and 3 bases, in that order; junction bases with no gene match: 4. CDR3 sequence reads: CASSLSLAGGYNEQFF. CDR3 coding DNA: TGTGCCAGCAGCTTATCTTTAGCGGGGGGCTACAATGAGCAGTTCTTC.

The rearrangement links TRBV20-1 to TRBJ2-2, with D perhaps TRBD2 (6 bases). The V gene lost 5 bases and the J gene lost 6 bases, with 13 bases spanning the gap. This CDR3 spans 13 amino acids. CDR1 DFQATT and CDR2 SNEGSKA come from the germline V gene (reference sequence). The CDR3, as DNA: TGCAGTGCTTTGGAGGGCAACCCCGGGGAGCTGTTTTTT. As protein: CSALEGNPGELFF.

This clonotype was recorded at least ten times. The chain recombines TRBV7-2 with TRBJ2-3; 11 bases align to TRBD2. J gave up 5 bases and V 1 base, and 2 bases lay outside the gene matches. Germline assignment: CDR1 SGHTA and CDR2 FQGNSA. The CDR3 runs 15 residues. Here the CDR3 DNA reads TGTGCCAGCAGCTTAGGACTAGCGGGGAGAGATACGCAGTATTTT. Its translation is CASSLGLAGRDTQYF.

With regard to this clonotype: The CDR3 does not close with the conserved phenylalanine or tryptophan, likely indicating a read error. The J gene is TRBJ1-1, the V gene TRBV6-5; D is unresolved. CDR1 and CDR2 from the germline V gene are MNHEY and SVGAGI. The CDR3 is made up of 15 amino acids. V shed 0 bases and J shed 0 bases, with 8 bases lying between them. The CDR3 protein is CASSYSGQMNTEAFI. For the CDR3, the DNA is TGTGCCAGCAGTTACTCAGGGCAGATGAACACTGAAGCTTTCATT.

This clonotype was counted a single time. The chain combines TRBV7-2 with TRBJ2-3, with 11 bases fitting TRBD2. Germline V gene lookup returns CDR1 SGHTA and CDR2 FQGNSA. The CDR3 consists of 16 residues. With 7 bases clipped from V and 0 bases from J, the junction kept 6 bases outside the gene matches. The CDR3 spells CASNRGTSGSTDTQYF. In nucleotides, the CDR3 is TGTGCCAGCAACCGAGGGACTAGCGGTAGCACAGATACGCAGTATTTT.

This clonotype was recorded at least ten times. The chain couples TRBV6-5 to TRBJ2-5; tentative D call: TRBD1 (6 bases). Germline loops: CDR1 MNHEY, CDR2 SVGAGI. The CDR3 consists of 15 residues. V was trimmed by 4 bases and J by 4 bases, leaving 16 bases between them. CDR3 sequence: CASSLPQGGGETQYF. CDR3 DNA sequence: TGTGCCAGCAGTTTACCACAGGGTGGGGGAGAGACCCAGTACTTC.

The chain links TRBV28 to TRBJ2-1, with 10 bases lining up with TRBD2. The CDR3 is 17 residues long. Germline trimming cut 4 bases from V and 6 bases from J; bases unmatched to any gene: 12. Looked up from germline, CDR1 is MDHEN and CDR2 is SYDVKM. The chain's CDR3 is CASSSDRIASGGNEQFF. The CDR3 nucleotides read TGTGCCAGCAGTTCTGATCGAATCGCTAGCGGGGGCAATGAGCAGTTCTTC. Using reference TRBV28 and TRBJ2-1 for the parts outside the CDR3, the full variable domain is DVKVTQSSRYLVKRTGEKVFLECVQDMDHENMFWYRQDPGLGLRLIYFSYDVKMKEKGDIPEGYSVSREKKERFSLILESASTNQTSMYLCASSSDRIASGGNEQFFGPGTRLTVL.

This clonotype was recorded a few times. The chain couples TRBV24-1 to TRBJ2-5; D unresolved. Trimming cost V 2 bases and J 4 bases, with 7 bases left between them. The CDR3 loop spans 13 amino acids. CDR1 and CDR2 (germline): KGHDR, SFDVKD. The CDR3 coding sequence is TGTGCCACCAGTGATTCGAACGTAGAGACCCAGTACTTC. This translates into CATSDSNVETQYF.

This clonotype occurred many times. The rearrangement joins TRBV6-1 to TRBJ2-7, with D possibly being TRBD1 (6 bases). The CDR3 is made up of 14 amino acids. Deletions cut 7 bases from V and 2 bases from J, with 15 bases between. Germline V gene data show CDR1 as MNHNS and CDR2 as SASEGT. CDR3: CASTKPGAPYEQYF. The CDR3 coding sequence is TGTGCCAGCACAAAGCCAGGGGCCCCCTACGAGCAGTACTTC.

The rearrangement links TRBV7-9 to TRBJ1-1, with D uncertain. Germline-derived CDR1 and CDR2 are SEHNR and FQNEAQ (reference sequence). V lost 4 bases, J lost 2 bases, and 17 bases lay in between. The CDR3 spans 16 residues. This CDR3 is CASSSFPQTTNTEAFF. CDR3 nucleotide sequence: TGTGCCAGCAGCTCTTTTCCCCAAACGACAAACACTGAAGCTTTCTTT. Looking up the rest from reference TRBV7-9 and TRBJ1-1 gives the full variable domain: DTGVSQNPRHKITKRGQNVTFRCDPISEHNRLYWYRQTLGQGPEFLTYFQNEAQLEKSRLLSDRFSAERPKGSFSTLEIQRTEQGDSAMYLCASSSFPQTTNTEAFFGQGTRLTVV.

This clonotype was observed at least ten times. The V call is TRBV4-3, the J call TRBJ2-2; D is unclear. Germline V gene lookup returns CDR1 LGHNA and CDR2 YSLEER. Between the trimmed V and J ends, which lost 0 bases and 5 bases, there was a span of 13 bases. This CDR3 has 16 amino acids. The CDR3 region is CASSQDGRTITGELFF. DNA for the CDR3: TGCGCCAGCAGCCAAGATGGGCGTACCATTACCGGGGAGCTGTTTTTT.

This clonotype was picked up a small number of times. CDR3 coding DNA: TGCAGTGCTCTCCCGACGGGGACAGGCAACTACGAGCAGTACGTC. This gives the protein CSALPTGTGNYEQYV. The chain carries TRBV20-1 and TRBJ2-7, with 8 bases aligning to TRBD1. The germline gives CDR1 DFQATT, CDR2 SNEGSKA (reference sequence). J lost 3 bases, V lost 5 bases, and 12 bases had no gene match. This CDR3 comprises 15 residues.